Listed below are T cell receptor beta chains from one sample, sequenced in a study of shared clonotypes between healthy human individuals. Sequencing used immunoSEQ multiplex PCR; TCRdb keeps in-frame clones, though not all of them. This table holds millions of clones, 80% to 95% found once. Source material: naive CD4+ T cells from PBMCs. These receptors were collected from a man between 18 and 35 years old in good health. Some clones in this sample may be carry-over from other donors' samples. Each CDR3 is given with its conserved first and last residue. A D gene is named only where the DNA matches it firmly. Size tells how often a clone was seen (once, few, many) or the class of an expanded clone, and some rows leave it out.

V	size	J	D	CDR3	DNA
TRBV4-1	NA	TRBJ1-2	NA	CASSQGTGGYTF	TGCGCCAGCAGCCAAGGGACTGGTGGCTACACCTTC
TRBV6-6	NA	TRBJ2-7	TRBD1	CASSFPGQGAYEQYF	TGTGCCAGCAGTTTCCCGGGACAGGGGGCTTACGAGCAGTACTTC
TRBV7-2	NA	TRBJ1-2	TRBD1	CASSLLAGQGYGYTF	TGTGCCAGCAGCCTCCTCGCGGGACAGGGCTATGGCTACACCTTC
TRBV10-3	once	TRBJ1-1	TRBD1	CAIRSGTGVNTEAFF	TGTGCCATCAGGAGCGGGACAGGTGTGAACACTGAAGCTTTCTTT
TRBV29-1	NA	TRBJ2-3	TRBD1	CSVKGDRLSTDTQYF	TGCAGCGTTAAGGGGGACAGGCTTAGCACAGATACGCAGTATTTT
TRBV28	NA	TRBJ1-2	NA	CASTESLANYGYTF	TGTGCCAGCACCGAGAGCCTCGCTAACTATGGCTACACCTTC
TRBV7-2	few	TRBJ1-1	NA	CASSATGTEAFF	TGTGCCAGCAGCGCTACAGGAACTGAAGCTTTCTTT
TRBV6-1	NA	TRBJ1-2	NA	CASSEGDPWGVYGYTF	TGTGCCAGCAGTGAAGGGGATCCGTGGGGGGTCTATGGCTACACCTTC
TRBV9	NA	TRBJ1-4	NA	CASSPRTDATNEKLFF	TGTGCCAGCAGCCCCCGGACAGATGCAACTAATGAAAAACTGTTTTTT
TRBV20-1	NA	TRBJ2-3	NA	CSARGRDTQYF	TGCAGTGCTAGAGGCAGGGATACGCAGTATTTT
TRBV5-1	NA	TRBJ2-1	TRBD2	CASTREGLAVHNEQFF	TGCGCCAGCACCCGAGAGGGGCTAGCGGTTCACAATGAGCAGTTCTTC
TRBV29-1	NA	TRBJ2-7	TRBD1	CSADRGHPYEQYF	TGCAGCGCAGACAGGGGACACCCATACGAGCAGTACTTC
TRBV28	NA	TRBJ2-6	NA	CASSLGQFSGANVLTF	TGTGCCAGCAGCCTTGGACAGTTCTCTGGGGCCAACGTCCTGACTTTC
TRBV5-1	NA	TRBJ2-7	NA	CASSLGTAGEQYF	TGCGCCAGCAGCTTGGGAACAGCGGGCGAGCAGTACTTC
TRBV6-5	NA	TRBJ2-1	TRBD1	CASSYYGTGGNEQFF	TGTGCCAGCAGTTACTATGGGACAGGGGGCAATGAGCAGTTCTTC
TRBV28	NA	TRBJ1-2	NA	CASSSNLGPSNYGYTF	TGTGCCAGCAGTAGCAACCTGGGGCCATCTAACTATGGCTACACCTTC
TRBV6-1	NA	TRBJ2-3	NA	CASSIQGGSDTQYF	TGTGCCAGCAGCATCCAGGGGGGTTCAGATACGCAGTATTTT
TRBV9	NA	TRBJ2-5	TRBD1	CASSVAFQGAGQETQYF	TGTGCCAGCAGCGTAGCTTTTCAGGGGGCTGGGCAAGAGACCCAGTACTTC
TRBV5-1	NA	TRBJ2-5	TRBD2	CASSLTSGSIETQYF	TGCGCCAGCAGCTTGACTAGCGGGAGTATAGAGACCCAGTACTTC
TRBV6-1	NA	TRBJ2-7	NA	CASSPGRSYEQYF	TGTGCCAGCAGTCCAGGACGGTCCTACGAGCAGTACTTC
TRBV18	NA	TRBJ1-1	NA	CASTREGSGMNTEAFF	TGTGCCAGCACCAGGGAGGGATCGGGAATGAACACTGAAGCTTTCTTT
TRBV9	NA	TRBJ2-5	NA	CASSVGVGSVVRETQYF	TGTGCCAGCAGCGTAGGCGTCGGTAGCGTGGTCCGGGAGACCCAGTACTTC
TRBV11-1	NA	TRBJ2-2	TRBD1	CASTPSWTGDAGELFF	TGTGCCAGCACCCCTTCTTGGACAGGGGACGCCGGGGAGCTGTTTTTT